The 32 T cell receptor beta chains below come from one sample, sequenced in a study of T-cell memory formation after mild COVID-19. Each CDR3 protein gets one entry after TCRdb re-called the 5' RACE reads with MiXCR. The data contain a few hundred thousand distinct CDR3 sequences, about 17% of them singletons. Sequencing used PBMCs or a T cell subset sorted from them (not recorded which). The receptors were gathered from a man younger than 35 who had mild COVID-19 (a few samples of this study predate the infection). Cell type and time point are not known.

This clonotype was seen a handful of times. This chain links TRBV6-6 with TRBJ2-1; no reliable D call. Trimming pared 10 bases from V and 0 bases from J, leaving 13 bases between. Germline CDR1 and CDR2: MNHNY and SVGAGI (reference sequence). CDR3 length equals 14 residues. The CDR3 is CATWSGSSYNEQFF. In DNA, the CDR3 is TGTGCCACCTGGAGTGGAAGCTCCTACAATGAGCAGTTCTTC.

This clonotype has just a few counts. The rearrangement uses TRBV4-1 and TRBJ2-1; 7 bases fit TRBD1. The CDR3 runs to 14 residues. The germline V gene has CDR1 MGHRA and CDR2 YSYEKL. With V trimmed by 4 bases and J by 6 bases, 6 bases remained unmatched. CDR3 amino acids: CASSLPTGRNEQFF. The CDR3 DNA follows: TGCGCCAGCAGCCTGCCGACAGGGCGCAATGAGCAGTTCTTC.

This chain links TRBV6-6 with TRBJ2-3; 9 nucleotides line up with TRBD2. The J segment lost 1 base and the V segment lost 8 bases, leaving 16 bases of the junction unmatched. Germline V lookup: CDR1 MNHNY, CDR2 SVGAGI (reference sequence). The CDR3 is 18 amino acids. Here the CDR3 reads CASARDGLARGGTDTQYF. In nucleotides, the CDR3 is TGTGCCAGCGCCCGGGACGGACTAGCGAGGGGTGGCACAGATACGCAGTATTTT.

This clonotype has a handful of counts. CDR3: CASSPDQPDTQYF. The CDR3 DNA is TGTGCCAGCTCACCGGACCAGCCAGATACGCAGTATTTT. The gene calls are TRBV18 and TRBJ2-3, with unresolved D. Deletions cut 3 bases from V and 4 bases from J, with 8 bases between. Germline V gene data show CDR1 as KGHSH and CDR2 as LQKENI. The CDR3 is 13 residues long. Filled out from reference TRBV18 and TRBJ2-3, the complete variable domain reads NAGVMQNPRHLVRRRGQEARLRCSPMKGHSHVYWYRQLPEEGLKFMVYLQKENIIDESGMPKERFSAEFPKEGPSILRIQQVVRGDSAAYFCASSPDQPDTQYFGPGTRLTVL.

In its sample, this clonotype was seen a few times. The gene calls are TRBV10-3 and TRBJ2-7; 8 nucleotides agree with TRBD1. Trimming at V came to 6 bases and at J to 1 base, leaving 11 bases not matched to a gene. The CDR3 consists of 16 residues. Looked up from germline, CDR1 is ENHRY and CDR2 is SYGVKD. The CDR3: CAISDTAGTGSYEQYF. The CDR3 bases are TGTGCCATCAGCGACACGGCCGGGACAGGTTCCTACGAGCAGTACTTC.

The chain is built from TRBV7-8 and TRBJ2-2; perhaps TRBD2 as D (5 bases). Deletions cut 0 bases from V and 3 bases from J, with 17 bases between. Germline CDR1 SGHVS, CDR2 FQNEAQ. The CDR3 totals 18 residues. CDR3 DNA: TGTGCCAGCAGCTTAGCTCTTTCGGGGTCGAGTGACACCGGGGAGCTGTTTTTT. This codes for CASSLALSGSSDTGELFF.

This chain joins TRBV4-3 and TRBJ2-3; a weak D match, TRBD1 (6 bases). V gave up 0 bases and J gave up 2 bases, with 9 bases separating them. Per germline, CDR1 LGHNA and CDR2 YSLEER. CDR3 length: 15 amino acids. DNA of the CDR3: TGCGCCAGCAGCCAAGAGGACAGATCCACAGATACGCAGTATTTT. Amino acid sequence: CASSQEDRSTDTQYF.

This clonotype has a handful of counts. The CDR3 sequence is CASSATGGPGQPQHF. CDR3 bases: TGTGCCAGCAGCGCTACAGGTGGCCCCGGTCAGCCCCAGCATTTT. The rearrangement joins TRBV9 to TRBJ1-5; tentatively, D is TRBD1 (5 bases). Trimming took off 3 bases at V and 6 bases at J, with 16 bases between the two ends. This CDR3 comprises 15 residues. CDR1 is SGDLS, CDR2 YYNGEE, per germline.

This clonotype was picked up many times. The V gene is TRBV12-3 or TRBV12-4, the J gene TRBJ2-3; 9 nucleotides agree with TRBD2. J gave up 2 bases and V 7 bases, and 16 bases lay outside the gene matches. The CDR3 consists of 18 residues. CDR3 in amino acids: CASTTRWVERGVTDTQYF. Here the CDR3 DNA reads TGTGCCAGCACTACTCGGTGGGTCGAGCGGGGGGTCACAGATACGCAGTATTTT.

The V gene is TRBV6-5, the J gene TRBJ1-2, with D possibly being TRBD1 (5 bases). V dropped 1 base and J dropped 3 bases, with 9 bases sitting between them. The CDR3 sequence is 14 residues long. Germline V gene lookup returns CDR1 MNHEY and CDR2 SVGAGI. The CDR3 here is CASSYLRGDYGYTF. The DNA of the CDR3 is TGTGCCAGCAGTTACTTAAGGGGAGACTATGGCTACACCTTC.

This clonotype occurred a few times. The V and J genes are TRBV7-2 and TRBJ2-3, with TRBD2 as a possible D gene (6 bases). Germline CDR1 is SGHTA and CDR2 is FQGNSA. The CDR3 is 16 amino acids. V dropped 4 bases and J dropped 3 bases, with 17 bases sitting between them. The CDR3 spells CASSSTGTAGTDTQYF. As DNA, the CDR3 is TGTGCCAGCAGCTCCACCGGGACCGCGGGGACAGATACGCAGTATTTT. The full variable domain, completed using reference TRBV7-2 and TRBJ2-3, is GAGVSQSPSNKVTEKGKDVELRCDPISGHTALYWYRQSLGQGLEFLIYFQGNSAPDKSGLPSDRFSAERTGGSVSTLTIQRTQQEDSAVYLCASSSTGTAGTDTQYFGPGTRLTVL.

This chain uses TRBV28 with TRBJ1-4, with D possibly TRBD1 on 6 matching bases. The CDR3 runs to 15 residues. The V end was cut by 8 bases, the J end by 8 bases, with 21 bases between. CDR1 is MDHEN and CDR2 is SYDVKM in the germline V gene. As DNA, the CDR3 is TGTGCCAGCGGATCCCTACGCACAGGACAGGAAAAACTGTTTTTT. Translated, it gives CASGSLRTGQEKLFF.

This clonotype was picked up a small number of times. V gene TRBV27 combines with J gene TRBJ2-5; TRBD2 matches at 9 bases. In germline, CDR1 is MNHEY, CDR2 SMNVEV (reference sequence). V was clipped by 2 bases and J by 2 bases; unmatched bases: 3. CDR3 size: 15 residues. The CDR3 sequence: CASSLAGGLQETQYF. DNA of the CDR3: TGTGCCAGCAGTTTAGCGGGGGGGTTACAAGAGACCCAGTACTTC.

This clonotype was observed a few times. The DNA of the CDR3 is TGCGCCAGCAGCTTCGGTCCGACAGGGGGCTACGAGCAGTACTTC. This codes for CASSFGPTGGYEQYF. The chain is built from TRBV5-1 and TRBJ2-7; TRBD1 matches 9 bases. The germline CDR1 and CDR2 sequences are SGHRS and YFSETQ. J gave up 3 bases and V 2 bases, and 6 bases lay outside the gene matches. The CDR3 runs to 15 residues.

This clonotype was picked up many times. This chain joins TRBV5-6 and TRBJ1-1; TRBD1 aligns across 10 bases. This CDR3 region has 15 residues. Germline-derived CDR1 and CDR2 are SGHDT and YYEEEE. Trimming removed 4 bases from V and 0 bases from J; junction bases left unmatched: 3. This CDR3 is CASSGTGALNTEAFF. The CDR3 nucleotides are TGTGCCAGCAGCGGGACAGGGGCCTTGAACACTGAAGCTTTCTTT.

V is TRBV7-6 and J is TRBJ2-7, with TRBD2 matching over 13 bases. Germline-derived CDR1 and CDR2 are SGHVS and FNYEAQ. There are 16 residues in the CDR3. J lost 4 bases, V lost 1 base, and 4 bases had no gene match. The CDR3 spells CASSLGTSGGQYEQYF. Here the CDR3 DNA reads TGTGCCAGCAGCTTAGGGACTAGCGGGGGCCAGTACGAGCAGTACTTC.

The V call is TRBV5-1, the J call TRBJ2-7, with 7 bases identical to TRBD1. Germline CDR1 SGHRS, CDR2 YFSETQ. This CDR3 region has 16 residues. V trimming: 0 bases; J trimming: 6 bases; junction bases outside the gene matches: 12. As DNA, the CDR3 is TGCGCCAGCAGCTTGGCTGGTCAGGGGGTATCGGGCGAGCAGTACTTC. The encoded protein is CASSLAGQGVSGEQYF.

This chain joins TRBV27 and TRBJ1-2, with unresolved D. Trimming left V 10 bases short and J 2 bases short, with 8 bases between. Germline values: CDR1 MNHEY, CDR2 SMNVEV (reference sequence). The CDR3 has 11 amino acids. CDR3 in amino acids: CATRENYGYTF. CDR3 in DNA: TGTGCCACCCGGGAAAACTATGGCTACACCTTC.

This chain connects TRBV12-5 to TRBJ2-3; 12 positions match TRBD2. Trimming removed 5 bases from V and 5 bases from J; junction bases left unmatched: 5. The CDR3 consists of 15 residues. CDR1 and CDR2 (germline): LGHNT, FRNRAP. CDR3 nucleotide sequence: TGTGCTAGTGGTGGACTAGCGGGGAGTGTAGATACGCAGTATTTT. Amino acid sequence: CASGGLAGSVDTQYF.

This clonotype was detected a few times. The rearrangement uses TRBV7-9 and TRBJ2-2, with D maybe TRBD1 (6 bases). Germline loops: CDR1 SEHNR, CDR2 FQNEAQ (reference sequence). The CDR3 is 13 amino acids. Deletions cut 5 bases from V and 7 bases from J, with 11 bases between. The CDR3 DNA reads as TGTGCCAGCAGCCTTCGGACAGACGGGGAGCTGTTTTTT. Its translation is CASSLRTDGELFF.

This rearrangement joins TRBV7-9 to TRBJ1-3; TRBD1 matches 8 bases. CDR3 length: 15 residues. V lost 5 bases and J lost 4; bases outside the gene matches: 7. Germline CDR1 is SEHNR and CDR2 is FQNEAQ (reference sequence). This CDR3 reads CASSRRTGTGNTIYF. The CDR3 bases are TGTGCCAGCAGCCGTCGGACAGGGACGGGAAACACCATATATTTT.

This clonotype has a count of ten or more. The V call is TRBV7-9, the J call TRBJ1-1, with a weak D call TRBD1 (5 bases). This CDR3 spans 14 amino acids. Germline V lookup: CDR1 SEHNR, CDR2 FQNEAQ (reference sequence). The germline V and J ends were trimmed by 8 bases and 2 bases, with 15 bases remaining between them. CDR3 amino acids: CASGWGFVNTEAFF. DNA for the CDR3: TGTGCCAGCGGTTGGGGGTTCGTCAACACTGAAGCTTTCTTT.

The chain is built from TRBV11-2 and TRBJ2-1; D might be TRBD1 or TRBD2, each matching 5 bases. V lost 7 bases and J 4 bases, leaving 17 bases between the germline ends. In germline, CDR1 is SGHAT, CDR2 FQNNGV. This CDR3 is built from 15 residues. CDR3 sequence: CASKGMGPKYNEQFF. The CDR3 region has the DNA TGTGCCAGCAAAGGAATGGGACCGAAGTACAATGAGCAGTTCTTC.

The count of this clonotype is one. The chain combines TRBV4-1 with TRBJ2-7; D ambiguous. V lost 5 bases and J 0 bases, leaving 11 bases between the germline ends. This CDR3 has 14 residues. The germline V gene has CDR1 MGHRA and CDR2 YSYEKL. CDR3 sequence (DNA): TGCGCCAGCAGCTCCCGGTTTGGCTCCTACGAGCAGTACGTC. Its protein product is CASSSRFGSYEQYV.

This clonotype was seen a handful of times. This chain links TRBV7-3 with TRBJ2-2; D unresolved. Per the germline V gene, CDR1 is SGHTA and CDR2 is FQGTGA. V lost 5 bases to trimming and J lost 6 bases, with 10 bases between them. The CDR3 has 13 residues. The CDR3 region is CASSTLGSGELFF. Here the CDR3 DNA reads TGTGCCAGCAGCACCCTAGGGTCCGGGGAGCTGTTTTTT.

This clonotype has only a few counts. V usage is TRBV28 and J usage is TRBJ1-5, with a possible D match to TRBD1 (6 bases). Trimming took 3 bases from V and 7 from J, leaving 13 bases between them. The CDR3 has 14 residues. Germline V CDR1 and CDR2: MDHEN, SYDVKM. For the CDR3, the DNA is TGTGCCAGCAGTTTTATGGGGGGCGGACAGCCCCAGCATTTT. This encodes CASSFMGGGQPQHF.

This clonotype has only a few counts. This chain connects TRBV6-2 or TRBV6-3 to TRBJ2-2; unclear D gene. V shed 2 bases and J shed 7 bases, with 20 bases lying between them. CDR3 size: 17 residues. Germline assignment: CDR1 MNHEY and CDR2 SVGEGT. The CDR3 DNA reads TGTGCCAGCAGTTACCGCCCAGAGGCCCAGAGCAGCGGGGAGCTGTTTTTT. Protein sequence: CASSYRPEAQSSGELFF.

This clonotype was seen only a few times. The V call is TRBV6-5, the J call TRBJ2-7; 11 nucleotides line up with TRBD1. The CDR3 loop spans 15 amino acids. Germline CDR1 MNHEY, CDR2 SVGAGI. V was pared by 5 bases and J by 3 bases, with 6 bases of the junction left unmatched. CDR3 sequence: CASSGFGTGGYEQYF. CDR3 nucleotide sequence: TGTGCCAGCAGTGGATTCGGGACAGGGGGCTACGAGCAGTACTTC.

This chain links TRBV6-5 with TRBJ1-1; TRBD1 might be the D (5 bases). This CDR3 is built from 16 residues. Trimming pared 5 bases from V and 4 bases from J, leaving 20 bases between. Germline CDR1 and CDR2: MNHEY and SVGAGI. The CDR3 DNA reads as TGTGCCAGCAGTATGATCTGGCCCCTGGGGGGCACTGAAGCTTTCTTT. Amino acids: CASSMIWPLGGTEAFF.

This clonotype has a count of ten or more. The chain is built from TRBV6-2 or TRBV6-3 and TRBJ2-1; 8 nucleotides align to TRBD1. CDR3 length equals 16 residues. The V segment lost 1 base and the J segment 8 bases; nucleotides outside the gene matches: 10. CDR1 is MNHEY, CDR2 SVGEGT, per germline. The CDR3 loop reads CASSYFWTGTNDEQFF. CDR3 DNA sequence: TGTGCCAGCAGTTACTTCTGGACAGGGACCAACGATGAGCAGTTCTTC.

This clonotype came up a few times. The genes are TRBV5-4 and TRBJ2-7, with D possibly matching TRBD2 (6 bases). This CDR3 spans 13 amino acids. Germline V gene sequence: CDR1 SGHNT, CDR2 YYREEE (reference sequence). V lost 3 bases, J lost 5 bases, and 12 bases lay in between. The CDR3 coding sequence is TGTGCCAGCAGCTGGGACCGACTAGACGAGCAGTACGTC. Translation: CASSWDRLDEQYV.

The chain couples TRBV10-3 to TRBJ2-7; 10 bases line up with TRBD1. In germline, CDR1 is ENHRY, CDR2 SYGVKD. Trimming at V came to 5 bases and at J to 4 bases, leaving 5 bases not matched to a gene. This CDR3 is 14 amino acids long. As DNA, the CDR3 is TGTGCCATCAGTTCCGGGACAGGGGAATACGAGCAGTACGTC. This encodes CAISSGTGEYEQYV.